This TCR beta chain stems from a study of naive and memory T cell subsets. General observations from the study: Findings for naive and memory subsets could not be checked against ground truth. Activation and differentiation may alter RNA-based TCR counts. A few larger clonotypes appeared in naive repertoires, especially CD8, possibly memory cells re-expressing CD45RA.

Separate alpha and beta amplification began at the second PCR step. This clonotype was counted many times. Its antigen is as yet unknown. Both TRBC1 and TRBC2 were covered by a beta constant-region primer of two equimolar oligonucleotides. The ligated cDNA underwent four PCR rounds using SP2 and nested alpha and beta constant-region primers. A 12-nucleotide UMI and the SP2 primer were added to the cDNA 3' end by oligonucleotide ligation. TCRdb reprocessed the UMI-ligation and nested PCR reads with MiXCR, giving one entry per CDR3 protein. The sample yields approximately 140,000 distinct CDR3 sequences, under 25% seen once. Germline V CDR1 and CDR2: SQVTM, ANQGSEA. The CDR3 length is 13 residues. V lost 4 bases to trimming and J lost 0 bases, with 8 bases between them.

Sequenced material: naive CD4+ T cells from blood. This chain links TRBV29-1 with TRBJ2-3; D is ambiguous. This sequence originates from a human donor in good health. CDR3 sequence: CSVVGRSTDTQYF. In DNA, the CDR3 is TGCAGCGTTGTAGGACGCAGCACAGATACGCAGTATTTT.